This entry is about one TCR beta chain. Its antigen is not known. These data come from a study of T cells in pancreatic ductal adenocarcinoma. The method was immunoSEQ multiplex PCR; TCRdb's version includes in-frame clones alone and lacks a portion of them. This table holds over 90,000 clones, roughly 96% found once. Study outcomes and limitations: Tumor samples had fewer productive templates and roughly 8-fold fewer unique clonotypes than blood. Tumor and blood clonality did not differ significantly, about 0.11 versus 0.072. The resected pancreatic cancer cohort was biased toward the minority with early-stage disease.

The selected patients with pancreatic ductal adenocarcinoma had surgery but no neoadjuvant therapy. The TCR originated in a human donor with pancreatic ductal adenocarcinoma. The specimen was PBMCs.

The CDR3 DNA follows: TGTGCCAGTAGTATAATATCGGGAGGTCGGTACGAGCAGTACTTC. This encodes CASSIISGGRYEQYF. This chain joins TRBV19 and TRBJ2-7, with 7 positions matching TRBD2. The germline V gene has CDR1 LNHDA and CDR2 SQIVND (reference sequence). V was clipped by 2 bases and J by 4 bases; unmatched bases: 8. The length of the CDR3 is 15 residues.